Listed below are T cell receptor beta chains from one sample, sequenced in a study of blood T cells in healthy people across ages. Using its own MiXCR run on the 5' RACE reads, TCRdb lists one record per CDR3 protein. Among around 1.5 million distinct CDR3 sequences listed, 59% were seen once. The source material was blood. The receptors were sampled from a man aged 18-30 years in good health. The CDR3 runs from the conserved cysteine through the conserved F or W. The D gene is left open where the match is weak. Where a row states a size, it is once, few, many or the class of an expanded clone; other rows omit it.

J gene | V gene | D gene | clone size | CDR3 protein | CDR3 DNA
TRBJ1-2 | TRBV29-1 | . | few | CSVEPGPAPYTF | TGCAGCGTTGAACCGGGGCCCGCTCCCTACACCTTC
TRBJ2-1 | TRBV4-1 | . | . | CASSQDLGFGVYNEQFF | TGCGCCAGCAGCCAAGACTTAGGGTTTGGGGTCTACAATGAGCAGTTCTTC
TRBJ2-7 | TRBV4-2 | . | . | CTSSQERGRGYYEQYF | TGTACCAGCAGCCAAGAACGGGGCAGGGGTTACTACGAGCAGTACTTC
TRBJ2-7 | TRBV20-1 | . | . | CSARLPENPYEQYF | TGCAGTGCTAGACTCCCCGAAAACCCCTACGAGCAGTACTTC
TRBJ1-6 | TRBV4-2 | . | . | CASSQKSRPGRDNSPLHF | TGTGCCAGCAGCCAAAAAAGCCGACCCGGTAGGGATAATTCACCCCTCCACTTT
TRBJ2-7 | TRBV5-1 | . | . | CASSWVGDWDEQYF | TGCGCCAGCAGCTGGGTCGGGGACTGGGACGAGCAGTACTTC
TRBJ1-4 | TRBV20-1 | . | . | CSAKDAGGEKLFF | TGCAGTGCTAAAGACGCCGGTGGAGAAAAACTGTTTTTT
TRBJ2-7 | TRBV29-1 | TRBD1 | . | CSVASGTGSYEQYF | TGCAGCGTTGCCTCCGGGACAGGGTCCTACGAGCAGTACTTC
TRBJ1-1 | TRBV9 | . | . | CASSVGLGQPWNGNPRAPTPEAFF | TGTGCCAGCAGCGTAGGTTTGGGGCAGCCGTGGAATGGAAACCCACGTGCCCCTACCCCTGAAGCTTTCTTT
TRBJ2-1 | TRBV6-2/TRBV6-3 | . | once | CASRSGSAMRVPYNEQFF | TGTGCCAGCAGATCGGGTTCGGCTATGCGGGTTCCCTACAATGAGCAGTTCTTC
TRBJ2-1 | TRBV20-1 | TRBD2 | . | CSPRLTSGRLNEQFF | TGCAGCCCCCGGCTCACTAGCGGGAGGTTAAATGAGCAGTTCTTC
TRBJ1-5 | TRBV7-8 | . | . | CASSLEQGINQPQHF | TGTGCCAGCAGCTTAGAACAGGGAATCAATCAGCCCCAGCATTTT
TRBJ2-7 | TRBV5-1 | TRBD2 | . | CASSVGLAGGSQYF | TGCGCCAGCAGCGTAGGACTAGCGGGAGGGTCGCAGTACTTC
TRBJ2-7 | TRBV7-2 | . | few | CASSLPFDRLSSYEQYF | TGTGCCAGCAGCTTACCATTCGACAGGCTGAGCTCCTACGAGCAGTACTTC
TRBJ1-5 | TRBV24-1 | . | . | CATSDFPDTYSNQPQHF | TGTGCCACCAGTGATTTTCCGGACACGTATAGCAATCAGCCCCAGCATTTT
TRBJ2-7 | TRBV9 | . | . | CASSVEFLSYEQYF | TGTGCCAGCAGCGTAGAATTTCTATCCTACGAGCAGTACTTC
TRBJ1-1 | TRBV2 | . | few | CASTEIFDLNTEAFF | TGTGCCAGCACTGAAATCTTTGATTTGAACACTGAAGCTTTCTTT
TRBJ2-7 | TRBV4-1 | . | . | CAGSQERLAYEQYF | TGCGCCGGCAGCCAAGAGAGGCTGGCCTACGAGCAGTACTTC
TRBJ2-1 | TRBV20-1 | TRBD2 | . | CSAEGLAVAYNEQFF | TGCAGTGCGGAGGGACTAGCAGTCGCCTACAATGAGCAGTTCTTC
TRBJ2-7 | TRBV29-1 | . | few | CSVLSGTVVEQYF | TGCAGCGTTCTGTCAGGGACCGTCGTTGAGCAGTACTTC
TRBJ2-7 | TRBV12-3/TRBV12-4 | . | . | CASSLLRSGEQYF | TGTGCCAGCAGTTTACTTCGGTCGGGCGAGCAGTACTTC
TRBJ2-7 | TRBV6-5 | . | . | CASSSTTDSYEQYF | TGTGCCAGCAGCTCCACCACCGACAGCTACGAGCAGTACTTC
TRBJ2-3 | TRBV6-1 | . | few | CASSEGRGTTQYF | TGTGCCAGCAGTGAAGGGCGAGGGACAACGCAGTATTTT
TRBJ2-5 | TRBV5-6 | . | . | CASSSLPTMRSETQYF | TGTGCCAGCAGCTCCCTCCCGACCATGAGGAGTGAGACCCAGTACTTC
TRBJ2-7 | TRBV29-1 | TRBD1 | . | CSALGLRGGLYEQYF | TGCAGCGCCCTGGGTTTGAGAGGGGGCTTATACGAGCAGTACTTC
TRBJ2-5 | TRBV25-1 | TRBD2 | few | CASSETSGQETQYF | TGTGCCAGTAGCGAGACTAGCGGACAAGAGACCCAGTACTTC
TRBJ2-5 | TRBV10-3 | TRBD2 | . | CAISEAASGGHQETQYF | TGTGCCATCAGTGAGGCCGCTAGCGGGGGACACCAAGAGACCCAGTACTTC
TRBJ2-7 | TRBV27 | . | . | CASSLIKGPTYEQYF | TGTGCCAGCAGTTTAATCAAGGGACCGACCTACGAGCAGTACTTC
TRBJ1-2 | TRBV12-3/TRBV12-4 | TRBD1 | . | CASSVGQGGYDYTF | TGTGCCAGCAGTGTTGGACAGGGGGGCTATGACTACACCTTC
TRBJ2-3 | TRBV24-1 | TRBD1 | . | CATSDPGQTITDTQYF | TGTGCCACCAGTGACCCGGGACAGACAATCACAGATACGCAGTATTTT
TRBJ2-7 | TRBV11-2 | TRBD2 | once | CASSSRGTASYEQYF | TGTGCCAGCAGCTCGCGGGGGACGGCCTCATACGAGCAGTACTTC
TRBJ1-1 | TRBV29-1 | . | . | CSVEVGAANTEAFF | TGCAGCGTTGAAGTGGGGGCGGCAAACACTGAAGCTTTCTTT
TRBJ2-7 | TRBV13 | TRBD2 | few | CASSFTRGYSYEQYF | TGTGCCAGCAGCTTTACGCGGGGGTACTCCTACGAGCAGTACTTC
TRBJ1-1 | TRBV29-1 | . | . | CSVLHLNTEAFF | TGCAGCGTTTTACACCTGAACACTGAAGCTTTCTTT
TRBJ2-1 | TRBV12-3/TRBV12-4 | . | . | CASSRAPGVYNEQFF | TGTGCCAGCAGTCGCGCCCCGGGGGTCTACAATGAGCAGTTCTTC
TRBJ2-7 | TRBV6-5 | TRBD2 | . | CASSYGRFGGNEQYF | TGTGCCAGCAGTTACGGGCGGTTCGGGGGGAACGAGCAGTACTTC
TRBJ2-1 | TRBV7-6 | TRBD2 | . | CASSLASGRASYNEQFF | TGTGCCAGCAGCTTAGCTAGCGGGAGGGCGTCCTACAATGAGCAGTTCTTC
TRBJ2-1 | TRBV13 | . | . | CASDTPKGEQFF | TGTGCCAGTGATACTCCTAAGGGTGAGCAGTTCTTC
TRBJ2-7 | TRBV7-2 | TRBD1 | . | CASSWTGSNEQYF | TGTGCCAGCAGCTGGACAGGGTCAAACGAGCAGTACTTC
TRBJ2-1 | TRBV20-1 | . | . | CSASGIVSYNEQFF | TGCAGTGCTAGCGGGATTGTCTCCTACAATGAGCAGTTCTTC
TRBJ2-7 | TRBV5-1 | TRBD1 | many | CASSPGQGYYEQYF | TGTGCCAGCAGCCCCGGACAGGGATACTACGAGCAGTACTTC
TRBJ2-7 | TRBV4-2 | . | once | CASSQDEASTYEQYF | TGTGCCAGCAGCCAAGACGAAGCGAGCACCTACGAGCAGTACTTC
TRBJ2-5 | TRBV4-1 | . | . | CASSQDEGFAQETQYF | TGCGCCAGCAGCCAAGACGAGGGGTTCGCTCAAGAGACCCAGTACTTC
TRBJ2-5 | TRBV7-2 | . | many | CASSLVRVPETQYF | TGTGCCAGCAGCTTAGTAAGGGTTCCAGAGACCCAGTACTTC
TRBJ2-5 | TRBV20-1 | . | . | CSARQGTLQYF | TGCAGTGCTAGACAGGGGACGCTGCAGTACTTC
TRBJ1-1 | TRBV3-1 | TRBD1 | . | CASSHERGRGTEAFF | TGTGCCAGCAGCCATGAAAGGGGGCGCGGAACTGAAGCTTTCTTT
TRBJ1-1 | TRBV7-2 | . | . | CASWQRMNTEAFF | TGTGCCAGCTGGCAGCGTATGAACACTGAAGCTTTCTTT
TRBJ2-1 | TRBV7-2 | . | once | CASSLRGLNEQFF | TGTGCCAGCAGCTTGCGAGGGTTGAATGAGCAGTTCTTC
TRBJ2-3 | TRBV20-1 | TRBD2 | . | CSARGTRTSRDTQYF | TGCAGTGCTAGAGGGACGAGGACTAGTCGAGATACGCAGTATTTT
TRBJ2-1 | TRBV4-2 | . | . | CASSQDLGTREQFF | TGTGCCAGCAGCCAAGATCTGGGGACCAGGGAGCAGTTCTTC
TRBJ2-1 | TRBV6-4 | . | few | CASSDRGTSRYNEQFF | TGTGCCAGCAGTGACAGGGGGACCTCGAGGTACAATGAGCAGTTCTTC
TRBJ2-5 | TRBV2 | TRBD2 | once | CASKGLPGRDGETQYF | TGTGCCAGTAAGGGACTACCAGGTCGGGACGGAGAGACCCAGTACTTC
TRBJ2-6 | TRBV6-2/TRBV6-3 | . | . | CASSLQDIRSGANVLTF | TGTGCCAGCAGCCTACAGGATATTCGGTCTGGGGCCAACGTCCTGACTTTC
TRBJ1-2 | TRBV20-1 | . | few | CSASGSRGGYGYTF | TGCAGTGCTAGTGGGTCTCGGGGTGGCTATGGCTACACCTTC
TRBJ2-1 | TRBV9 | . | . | CAGSVGSVGEQFF | TGTGCCGGTAGCGTAGGATCCGTGGGTGAGCAGTTCTTC
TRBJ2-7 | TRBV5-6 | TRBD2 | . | CASQVTSGPYEQYF | TGTGCCAGCCAGGTTACTAGCGGACCCTACGAGCAGTACTTC
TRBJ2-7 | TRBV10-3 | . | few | CAISEQGAPQTREQYF | TGTGCCATCAGTGAACAGGGAGCCCCCCAGACGAGGGAGCAGTACTTC
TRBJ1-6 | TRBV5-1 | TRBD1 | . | CASSYGTGTEVALHF | TGCGCCAGCAGCTACGGGACAGGCACTGAGGTAGCCCTCCACTTT
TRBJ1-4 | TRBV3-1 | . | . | CASSQSDSPEKLFF | TGTGCCAGCAGCCAAAGCGACAGCCCTGAAAAACTGTTTTTT
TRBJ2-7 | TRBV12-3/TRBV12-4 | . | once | CASTGDGITYNEQYF | TGTGCCAGCACGGGTGACGGGATAACCTACAATGAGCAGTACTTC